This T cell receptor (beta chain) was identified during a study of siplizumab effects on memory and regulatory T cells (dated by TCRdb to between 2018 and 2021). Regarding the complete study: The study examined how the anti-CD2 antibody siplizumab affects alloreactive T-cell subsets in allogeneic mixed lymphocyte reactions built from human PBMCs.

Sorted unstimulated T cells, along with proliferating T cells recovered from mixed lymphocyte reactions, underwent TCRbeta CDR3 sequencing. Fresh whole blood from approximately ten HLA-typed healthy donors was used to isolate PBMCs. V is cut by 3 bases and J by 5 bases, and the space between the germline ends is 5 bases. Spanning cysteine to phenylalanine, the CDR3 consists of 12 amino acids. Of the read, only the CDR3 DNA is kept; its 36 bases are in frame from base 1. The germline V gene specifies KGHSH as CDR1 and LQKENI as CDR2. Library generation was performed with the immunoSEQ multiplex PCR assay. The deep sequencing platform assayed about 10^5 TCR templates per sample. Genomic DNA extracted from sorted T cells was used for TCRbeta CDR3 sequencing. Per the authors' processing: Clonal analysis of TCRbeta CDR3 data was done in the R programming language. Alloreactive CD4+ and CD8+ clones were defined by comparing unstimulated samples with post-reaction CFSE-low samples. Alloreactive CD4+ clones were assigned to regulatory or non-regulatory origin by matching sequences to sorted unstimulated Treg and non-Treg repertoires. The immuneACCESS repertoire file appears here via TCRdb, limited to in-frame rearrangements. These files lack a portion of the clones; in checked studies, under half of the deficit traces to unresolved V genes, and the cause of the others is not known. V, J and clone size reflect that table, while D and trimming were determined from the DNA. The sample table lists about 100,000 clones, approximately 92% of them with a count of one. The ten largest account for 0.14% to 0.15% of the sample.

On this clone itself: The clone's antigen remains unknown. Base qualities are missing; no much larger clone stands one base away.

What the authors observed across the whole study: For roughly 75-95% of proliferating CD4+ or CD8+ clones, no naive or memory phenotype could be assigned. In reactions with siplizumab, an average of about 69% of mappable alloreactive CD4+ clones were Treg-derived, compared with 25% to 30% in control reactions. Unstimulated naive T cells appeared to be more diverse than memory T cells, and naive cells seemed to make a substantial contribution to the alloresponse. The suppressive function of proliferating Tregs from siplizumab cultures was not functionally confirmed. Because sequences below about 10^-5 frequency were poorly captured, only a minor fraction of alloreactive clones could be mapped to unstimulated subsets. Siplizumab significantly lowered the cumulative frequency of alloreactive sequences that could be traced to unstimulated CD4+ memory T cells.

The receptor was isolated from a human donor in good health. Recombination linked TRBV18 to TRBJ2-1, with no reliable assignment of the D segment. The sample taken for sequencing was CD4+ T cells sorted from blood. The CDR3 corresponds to CASSPSNNEQFF. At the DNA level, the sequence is TGTGCCAGCTCACCGTCAAACAATGAGCAGTTCTTC. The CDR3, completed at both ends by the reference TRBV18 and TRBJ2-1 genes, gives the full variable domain NAGVMQNPRHLVRRRGQEARLRCSPMKGHSHVYWYRQLPEEGLKFMVYLQKENIIDESGMPKERFSAEFPKEGPSILRIQQVVRGDSAAYFCASSPSNNEQFFGPGTRLTVL.